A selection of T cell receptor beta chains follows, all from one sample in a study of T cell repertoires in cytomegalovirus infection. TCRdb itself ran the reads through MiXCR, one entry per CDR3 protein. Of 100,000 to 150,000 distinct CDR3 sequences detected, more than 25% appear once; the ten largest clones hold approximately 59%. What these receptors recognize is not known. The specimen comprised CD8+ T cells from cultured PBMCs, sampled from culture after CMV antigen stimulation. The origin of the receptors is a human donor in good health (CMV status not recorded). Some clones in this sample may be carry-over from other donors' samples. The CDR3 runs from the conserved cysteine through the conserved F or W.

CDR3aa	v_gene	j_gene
CASSFGVYEQYF	TRBV7-9	TRBJ2-7
CASYGGPYEQYF	TRBV6-2/TRBV6-3	TRBJ2-7
CASSFGGIPTRNEQYF	TRBV5-1	TRBJ2-7
CASSYPRTGQPYEQYF	TRBV6-6	TRBJ2-7
CASSPRLRTEAFF	TRBV7-9	TRBJ1-1
CASRSRDMGSYEQYF	TRBV7-8	TRBJ2-7
CATSRGGVYEQYF	TRBV15	TRBJ2-7
CASSLARPGGPLDEQFF	TRBV7-6	TRBJ2-1
CASSPPGQEYEQYF	TRBV5-6	TRBJ2-7
CASSYSWIYDSPLHF	TRBV6-5	TRBJ1-6
CASRPGQGLSDTEAFF	TRBV6-5	TRBJ1-1
CASSRSQDRVGVAFF	TRBV4-1	TRBJ1-1
CASGPVIPGGDGYTF	TRBV12-5	TRBJ1-2
CASRGRQGLIVGPLHF	TRBV28	TRBJ1-6
CASSFRTGVTEAFF	TRBV7-2	TRBJ1-1
CASSPSWAADVYEQYF	TRBV18	TRBJ2-7
CASSEGGRSGNTIYF	TRBV2	TRBJ1-3
CASSYHPGTGEGDTQYF	TRBV5-1	TRBJ2-3
CASSLYRDNLAEQYF	TRBV6-1	TRBJ2-7
CASSFSGDEAFF	TRBV12-3/TRBV12-4	TRBJ1-1
CASSGTANRGEKLFF	TRBV3-1	TRBJ1-4
CASSFGHEQYF	TRBV12-3/TRBV12-4	TRBJ2-7
CSARDRGHSNQPQHF	TRBV20-1	TRBJ1-5
CASSRTENYGYTF	TRBV7-9	TRBJ1-2
CASRRVYNEQFF	TRBV6-1	TRBJ2-1
CASIFDENTKNIQYF	TRBV6-2/TRBV6-3	TRBJ2-4
CASSESRGRYNEQFF	TRBV2	TRBJ2-1
CASSLQARDFRSGNQPQHF	TRBV7-2	TRBJ1-5
CSAIRGEGQGASNEQFF	TRBV20-1	TRBJ2-1
CASSLGRLKQPSNQPQHF	TRBV7-8	TRBJ1-5
CAISELWTSGGGSSYNEQFF	TRBV10-3	TRBJ2-1
CASAGSGGASPKGGELFF	TRBV11-2	TRBJ2-2
CASSLLLETQYF	TRBV7-6	TRBJ2-5
CASSQRQATNEKLFF	TRBV12-3/TRBV12-4	TRBJ1-4
CSALPTTGSYSSYEQYF	TRBV20-1	TRBJ2-7
CASSLDTEQETQYF	TRBV7-6	TRBJ2-5
CSAQQGLRDRDEKLFF	TRBV20-1	TRBJ1-4
CASSLILDEQYF	TRBV5-6	TRBJ2-7
CASSEKGQGYSPLHF	TRBV6-1	TRBJ1-6
CASRLQWDNSYEQYF	TRBV6-5	TRBJ2-7
CASSQDYVFEAFF	TRBV4-1	TRBJ1-1
CASSLFSGNTEAFF	TRBV7-6	TRBJ1-1
CASSSWTSSITKEQFF	TRBV28	TRBJ2-1
CASSLDGTGSTYEQYF	TRBV28	TRBJ2-7
CASSPGGVSYEQYF	TRBV6-5	TRBJ2-7
CASSVMAGLSYNSPLHF	TRBV7-2	TRBJ1-6
CASSQGTSGGRDEQFF	TRBV4-1	TRBJ2-1
CASTPIFRWEETQYF	TRBV7-6	TRBJ2-5